This T cell receptor beta chain appears in the sequencing data of a study of blood T cell repertoires in COVID-19. Overall study context: The samples span acute and convalescent COVID-19 from the United States, Italy and Spain. The cDNA or gDNA used as material had been derived from T cells, B-cell-depleted T cells, or PBMCs.

Original processing notes: The assay estimated nucleated cells by amplifying reference gene primers. The data were produced by immunoSEQ multiplex PCR, yet TCRdb's version contains in-frame clones alone and is incomplete. The V and J calls and the clone size are those of that table, but D and trimming were determined from the DNA. The table records under 55,000 clones, approximately 91% of them present only once. This TCR was recovered from a human donor in a cohort sampled during active COVID-19. Sequencing was performed on peripheral blood.

The CDR3 spells CASSLATSTDTQYF. The CDR3 region has the DNA TGTGCCAGCAGCTTGGCTACTAGCACAGATACGCAGTATTTT. The V call is TRBV5-4, the J call TRBJ2-3; D is undetermined. Germline CDR1 SGHNT, CDR2 YYREEE (reference sequence). V was clipped by 0 bases and J by 0 bases, with 5 bases between them. This CDR3 has 14 amino acids. Combining the CDR3 with reference TRBV5-4 and TRBJ2-3 gives the whole variable domain ETGVTQSPTHLIKTRGQQVTLRCSSQSGHNTVSWYQQALGQGPQFIFQYYREEENGRGNFPPRFSGLQFPNYSSELNVNALELDDSALYLCASSLATSTDTQYFGPGTRLTVL.